Detailed here is one T cell receptor beta chain. This specimen belongs to a study of blood T cell repertoires in COVID-19. Overall study context: The samples span acute and convalescent COVID-19 from the United States, Italy and Spain. In each case, the material was cDNA or gDNA derived from T cells, B-cell-depleted T cells, or PBMCs.

The CDR3 has 16 amino acids. CDR1 is SNHLY, CDR2 FYNNEI, per germline. The V gene end was trimmed by 6 bases and the J gene end by 0 bases; junction bases not matched to a gene: 3. In the original processing: Cell counts per sample came from amplifying reference gene primers. The assay was immunoSEQ multiplex PCR, and TCRdb's table has in-frame clones only and misses some. That table gives V, J and clone size, and the DNA gave D and trimming. This sample carries under 250,000 clones, around 90% of them seen once, and the ten largest clones take about 0.8%. Patients from Seattle were sampled longitudinally, starting during active infection.

The sequencing sample was made of peripheral blood. The origin of this receptor is a man younger than 45 with COVID-19, enrolled during active disease. The chain is built from TRBV2 and TRBJ2-2; 11 nucleotides line up with TRBD2. The CDR3: CASRISGGANTGELFF. The CDR3 DNA follows: TGTGCCAGCAGAATTAGCGGGGGGGCGAACACCGGGGAGCTGTTTTTT.